The next 17 T cell receptor beta chains were all read from a single sample in a study of shared T cell receptors in the human thymus. Sequenced by immunoSEQ multiplex PCR; TCRdb stores in-frame clones only, minus some. Here the sample spans hundreds of thousands of clones, approximately 87% being singletons. The sample was also reused in another study, on human thymus T cells.

The sample was thymocytes. The receptors come from a boy less than two years old with a congenital heart defect.

The gene calls are TRBV28 and TRBJ2-7; 11 bases match TRBD2. The CDR3 is made up of 15 amino acids. Germline CDR1 is MDHEN and CDR2 is SYDVKM. J was trimmed by 5 bases and V by 6 bases; bases with no gene match: 9. CDR3 sequence: CASSSSGRPRNEQYF. CDR3 nucleotides: TGTGCCAGCAGCTCTAGCGGGAGGCCCCGCAACGAGCAGTACTTC.

The chain links TRBV11-2 to TRBJ2-3; D not resolved. The CDR3 spans 15 residues. Deletions cut 1 base from V and 4 bases from J, with 12 bases between. Germline CDR1 and CDR2: SGHAT and FQNNGV. CDR3 sequence reads: CASSLVGGPPDTQYF. For the CDR3, the DNA is TGTGCCAGCAGCTTAGTAGGCGGCCCCCCAGATACGCAGTATTTT.

This clone was counted a single time. The chain employs TRBV29-1 and TRBJ2-5, with D possibly matching TRBD2 (5 bases). The ends were cut back, 4 bases at V and 3 bases at J, with 9 bases in the middle. The germline gives CDR1 SQVTM, CDR2 ANQGSEA. CDR3 length: 12 residues. The chain's CDR3 is CSVGVGEETQYF. CDR3 nucleotides: TGCAGCGTTGGGGTCGGGGAAGAGACCCAGTACTTC.

This clone was detected only once. V gene TRBV5-1 combines with J gene TRBJ2-1, with 7 bases matching TRBD2. This CDR3 region has 15 residues. V lost 3 bases and J lost 0; bases outside the gene matches: 3. Germline V gives CDR1 SGHRS, CDR2 YFSETQ. CDR3 DNA: TGCGCCAGCAGCTCCCAGCGGGGCTCCTACAATGAGCAGTTCTTC. Translation: CASSSQRGSYNEQFF.

This rearrangement joins TRBV11-3 to TRBJ2-7; tentative D call: TRBD2 (6 bases). This CDR3 contains 15 residues. The germline CDR1 and CDR2 sequences are SGHNT and YENEEA. V was trimmed by 3 bases and J by 5 bases, leaving 17 bases between them. The CDR3 here is CASSFDGRDTNEQYF. The DNA of the CDR3 is TGTGCCAGCAGCTTTGATGGGCGGGATACCAACGAGCAGTACTTC.

This clone was counted between two and nine times. The chain combines TRBV7-6 with TRBJ2-3; 13 positions match TRBD2. The junction had 12 bases not matched to a gene; V was cut back by 4 bases and J by 5 bases. Germline loops: CDR1 SGHVS, CDR2 FNYEAQ. This CDR3 has 18 amino acids. CDR3 bases: TGTGCCAGCAGCTCTGGGGGACTAGCGGGACTCGAGGGAGATACGCAGTATTTT. Translation: CASSSGGLAGLEGDTQYF.

The V and J genes are TRBV4-3 and TRBJ2-5; 9 positions match TRBD2. Per germline, CDR1 LGHNA and CDR2 YSLEER. V lost 4 bases, J lost 2 bases, and 17 bases stayed unmatched. The CDR3 contains 19 residues. The CDR3 loop is CASSLRGGRAKMEQETQYF. CDR3 bases: TGCGCCAGCAGCCTCAGGGGCGGGAGGGCCAAAATGGAGCAAGAGACCCAGTACTTC.

This rearrangement joins TRBV7-8 to TRBJ1-1; 10 bases are shared with TRBD1. This CDR3 has 18 residues. V was pared by 1 base and J by 5 bases, with 13 bases of the junction left unmatched. Per germline, CDR1 SGHVS and CDR2 FQNEAQ. The CDR3 protein is CASSLVRVLGQGRTEAFF. CDR3 nucleotides: TGTGCCAGCAGCTTAGTGCGGGTTTTGGGACAGGGGAGGACTGAAGCTTTCTTT.

The rearrangement joins TRBV5-4 to TRBJ2-4, with 8 bases identical to TRBD2. There are 15 residues in the CDR3. V lost 1 base, J lost 6 bases, and 6 bases stayed unmatched. Looked up from germline, CDR1 is SGHNT and CDR2 is YYREEE (reference sequence). CDR3 sequence reads: CASSLTGTRRNIQYF. CDR3 nucleotide sequence: TGTGCCAGCAGCTTGACAGGGACTAGAAGAAACATTCAGTACTTC.

V gene TRBV7-2 combines with J gene TRBJ2-3; possibly TRBD2 for D (5 bases). Trimming took 5 bases from V and 2 from J, leaving 20 bases between them. The CDR3 spans 17 residues. CDR1 is SGHTA, CDR2 FQGNSA, per germline. In DNA, the CDR3 is TGTGCCAGCAGCCGAGCGAAAGCGGTGGCCCACACAGATACGCAGTATTTT. This sequence encodes CASSRAKAVAHTDTQYF.

The rearrangement uses TRBV6-1 and TRBJ1-5, with D hard to call. The V end lost 7 bases, the J end lost 5 bases, and 12 bases lay between the germline ends. The CDR3 consists of 13 residues. CDR1 and CDR2 from the germline V gene are MNHNS and SASEGT. CDR3 in amino acids: CASTPTRDQPQHF. The CDR3 DNA sequence: TGTGCCAGCACCCCCACGAGAGATCAGCCCCAGCATTTT.

V and J are TRBV28 and TRBJ2-5; 7 bases match TRBD2. Trimming at V came to 1 base and at J to 2 bases, leaving 1 base not matched to a gene. This CDR3 has 14 residues. Germline CDR1 reads MDHEN; CDR2 reads SYDVKM. The chain's CDR3 is CASSLFSGQETQYF. CDR3 nucleotides: TGTGCCAGCAGTTTATTTAGCGGGCAAGAGACCCAGTACTTC.

The chain couples TRBV5-1 to TRBJ1-4; 8 bases are shared with TRBD1. Looked up from germline, CDR1 is SGHRS and CDR2 is YFSETQ. The trim removed 0 bases at V and 4 bases at J, leaving 8 bases unmatched. The CDR3 consists of 17 residues. The CDR3 DNA reads TGCGCCAGCAGCTTGGAAAGTTGGGACAGGATTAATGAAAAACTGTTTTTT. This gives the protein CASSLESWDRINEKLFF.

The CDR3 protein is CASSQEHRGKDEAFF. The DNA of the CDR3 is TGTGCCAGCAGCCAAGAACACCGGGGAAAAGATGAAGCTTTCTTT. The V and J genes are TRBV4-2 and TRBJ1-1; D unclear. Germline CDR1 and CDR2: LGHNA and YNFKEQ. Trimming left V 0 bases short and J 7 bases short, with 15 bases between. The CDR3 consists of 15 residues.

For the CDR3, the DNA is TGTGCCAGCAGCCCGACAGGGTTCTACGAGCAGTACTTC. Protein sequence: CASSPTGFYEQYF. This sequence joins TRBV7-6 and TRBJ2-7; 7 nucleotides match TRBD1. The V segment lost 5 bases and the J segment 3 bases; nucleotides outside the gene matches: 4. This CDR3 comprises 13 residues. Germline V gene sequence: CDR1 SGHVS, CDR2 FNYEAQ.

The gene calls are TRBV5-1 and TRBJ2-2; D gene unclear. Germline CDR1 is SGHRS and CDR2 is YFSETQ. The CDR3 is 17 amino acids. The germline V and J ends were trimmed by 5 bases and 5 bases, with 22 bases remaining between them. This CDR3 reads CASRSRKSVAGTGELFF. CDR3 bases: TGCGCCAGCAGATCCCGTAAGAGTGTAGCTGGAACCGGGGAGCTGTTTTTT. The full variable domain, completed using reference TRBV5-1 and TRBJ2-2, is KAGVTQTPRYLIKTRGQQVTLSCSPISGHRSVSWYQQTPGQGLQFLFEYFSETQRNKGNFPGRFSGRQFSNSRSEMNVSTLELGDSALYLCASRSRKSVAGTGELFFGEGSRLTVL.

This chain connects TRBV9 to TRBJ2-2; 14 bases map to TRBD2. The J segment lost 0 bases and the V segment lost 3 bases, leaving 4 bases of the junction unmatched. The germline CDR1 and CDR2 sequences are SGDLS and YYNGEE. The CDR3 is made up of 18 amino acids. DNA of the CDR3: TGTGCCAGCAGCGCCCGGACTAGCGGGAGGTCGAACACCGGGGAGCTGTTTTTT. It specifies CASSARTSGRSNTGELFF.